Shown below are 18 T cell receptor beta chains from a single sample sequenced in a study of blood T cell repertoires in COVID-19. The table came from immunoSEQ multiplex PCR; TCRdb's copy has only in-frame clones and leaves some out. The repertoire holds roughly 340,000 clones, with more than 70% as singletons. Specimen: peripheral blood. These TCRs come from a woman in her 30s with COVID-19, enrolled during active disease.

The rearrangement joins TRBV2 to TRBJ2-3; 9 nucleotides match TRBD2. V lost 3 bases to trimming and J lost 4 bases; unmatched junction nucleotides: 5. Germline CDR1 SNHLY, CDR2 FYNNEI. The CDR3 sequence is 15 residues long. CDR3 residues: CASSELAGGADTQYF. DNA for the CDR3: TGTGCCAGCAGTGAGCTCGCGGGAGGGGCAGATACGCAGTATTTT.

This clone was picked up many times. The chain employs TRBV2 and TRBJ1-5; D possibly corresponds to TRBD1 (5 bases). Trimming took 2 bases from V and 2 from J, leaving 13 bases between them. Germline values: CDR1 SNHLY, CDR2 FYNNEI. The CDR3 covers 16 residues. The CDR3 DNA reads TGTGCCAGCAGTGAAACTGGACACTCTCGCAATCAGCCCCAGCATTTT. Protein sequence: CASSETGHSRNQPQHF.

V and J are TRBV6-5 and TRBJ2-3, with D possibly TRBD1 on 6 matching bases. The CDR3 sequence is 13 residues long. CDR1 is MNHEY, CDR2 SVGAGI, per germline. Deletions cut 5 bases from V and 6 bases from J, with 12 bases between. This chain's CDR3 is CASSPNRDDTQYF. CDR3 DNA sequence: TGTGCCAGCAGTCCCAACAGGGATGATACGCAGTATTTT.

The chain carries TRBV5-6 and TRBJ1-1, with TRBD1 as a possible D gene (6 bases). Germline CDR1 and CDR2: SGHDT and YYEEEE. The CDR3 totals 13 residues. Between the trimmed V and J ends, which lost 0 bases and 11 bases, there was a span of 14 bases. In DNA, the CDR3 is TGTGCCAGCAGCTTGGCTCGGGGGGCGCGGGCTTTCTTT. The encoded protein is CASSLARGARAFF.

The V gene is TRBV2, the J gene TRBJ2-3; D gene ambiguous. The germline V gene encodes CDR1 SNHLY and CDR2 FYNNEI. There are 13 residues in the CDR3. V was shortened by 4 bases and J by 2 bases, with 7 bases between the two germline ends. CDR3 protein: CASSAFFTDTQYF. The CDR3 bases are TGTGCCAGCAGTGCTTTTTTCACAGATACGCAGTATTTT.

V is TRBV21-1 and J is TRBJ1-2; the DNA was not compared with TRBD1, the D call given in the table. TRBV21-1 is flagged as a pseudogene. The CDR3 totals 19 residues. This CDR3 is CASSKGKGRGPACLYGYTF. The DNA of the CDR3 is TGTGCCAGCAGCAAAGGGAAGGGCAGGGGGCCGGCTTGCTTGTATGGCTACACCTTC.

V usage is TRBV5-6 and J usage is TRBJ2-3, with D tentatively TRBD2 (5 bases). CDR1 and CDR2 (germline): SGHDT, YYEEEE. This CDR3 is 14 amino acids long. V was trimmed by 2 bases and J by 1 base, leaving 8 bases between them. The CDR3 nucleotides are TGTGCCAGCAGCTTATCCGGGGGCACAGATACGCAGTATTTT. It yields the protein CASSLSGGTDTQYF.

The gene calls are TRBV7-2 and TRBJ1-2, with D tentatively TRBD1 (6 bases). Between the trimmed V and J ends, which lost 1 base and 8 bases, there was a span of 17 bases. This CDR3 contains 15 residues. In germline, CDR1 is SGHTA, CDR2 FQGNSA. The CDR3: CASSLVGGPDEGYTF. The DNA for the CDR3 is TGTGCCAGCAGCTTAGTGGGGGGGCCGGATGAGGGCTACACCTTC.

The gene calls are TRBV9 and TRBJ1-4; the match to TRBD1 covers 7 bases. This CDR3 spans 13 amino acids. V shed 4 bases, J shed 11 bases, and the junction held 8 bases outside the gene matches. Germline V gene data show CDR1 as SGDLS and CDR2 as YYNGEE. In DNA, the CDR3 is TGTGCCAGCAGCCCAACAGGGGTGGAGAAACTGTTTTTT. It yields the protein CASSPTGVEKLFF.

The chain couples TRBV29-1 to TRBJ2-1, with TRBD2 matching 11 bases. This CDR3 has 13 residues. Per germline, CDR1 SQVTM and CDR2 ANQGSEA. The V and J ends lost 4 bases and 9 bases, in that order; junction bases with no gene match: 5. The CDR3 reads CSVATSGSREQFF. CDR3 nucleotide sequence: TGCAGCGTTGCAACTAGCGGGAGTCGTGAGCAGTTCTTC.

The genes are TRBV5-5 and TRBJ2-3; 10 bases match TRBD1. Trimming at V came to 4 bases and at J to 3 bases, leaving 11 bases not matched to a gene. Germline CDR1 is SGHKS and CDR2 is YYEKEE (reference sequence). This CDR3 has 17 amino acids. The CDR3 DNA reads as TGTGCCAGCAGCGGGACCCGCGGGACAGGGGAAACAGATACGCAGTATTTT. This translates into CASSGTRGTGETDTQYF.

The chain links TRBV5-5 to TRBJ1-1; maybe TRBD1 (6 bases). V gave up 0 bases and J gave up 8 bases, with 17 bases separating them. CDR1 is SGHKS and CDR2 is YYEKEE in the germline V gene (reference sequence). This CDR3 has 15 residues. The CDR3 nucleotides are TGTGCCAGCAGCTTGGATACAGGGCGGCCCCAGGAAGCTTTCTTT. Translated: CASSLDTGRPQEAFF.

This clone has just a few counts. The chain combines TRBV19 with TRBJ1-2; D is perhaps TRBD1 (6 bases). The V and J ends lost 0 bases and 9 bases respectively, with 14 bases between them. The CDR3 length is 14 residues. Germline loops: CDR1 LNHDA, CDR2 SQIVND (reference sequence). The chain's CDR3 is CASSIDLDRGSYTF. The CDR3 DNA sequence: TGTGCCAGTAGTATAGATCTGGACAGAGGGAGCTACACCTTC.

The rearrangement joins TRBV28 to TRBJ2-7; TRBD2 aligns across 12 bases. This CDR3 region has 16 residues. V was pared by 5 bases and J by 4 bases, with 9 bases of the junction left unmatched. Germline CDR1 is MDHEN and CDR2 is SYDVKM. DNA for the CDR3: TGTGCCAGCAGTCCCTCTAGCGGGGGGGCCGGATACGAGCAGTACTTC. Translated, it gives CASSPSSGGAGYEQYF.

This clone has a single count. J is TRBJ1-3 and V is TRBV11-3, with 9 bases aligning to TRBD1. The CDR3 totals 17 residues. V was pared by 5 bases and J by 4 bases, with 12 bases of the junction left unmatched. Germline V gives CDR1 SGHNT, CDR2 YENEEA. In DNA form, the CDR3 reads TGTGCCAGCAGCCCAGGGACAGGGTCGTGGCTGGGAAACACCATATATTTT. It encodes CASSPGTGSWLGNTIYF.

The genes are TRBV11-2 and TRBJ2-3; TRBD1 aligns across 9 bases. V lost 3 bases to trimming and J lost 6 bases; unmatched junction nucleotides: 7. The germline V gene has CDR1 SGHAT and CDR2 FQNNGV. CDR3 length: 15 amino acids. The CDR3 DNA follows: TGTGCCAGCAGCTTTGACAGGGGGTACCTCGATACGCAGTATTTT. It is translated as CASSFDRGYLDTQYF. Complete variable domain (other parts from reference TRBV11-2 and TRBJ2-3): EAGVAQSPRYKIIEKRQSVAFWCNPISGHATLYWYQQILGQGPKLLIQFQNNGVVDDSQLPKDRFSAERLKGVDSTLKIQPAKLEDSAVYLCASSFDRGYLDTQYFGPGTRLTVL.

About this clone: This specimen includes other DNA sequences encoding the same CDR3. The chain employs TRBV5-5 and TRBJ1-1; 7 positions match TRBD1. CDR3 length: 14 amino acids. J gave up 1 base and V 5 bases, and 5 bases lay outside the gene matches. Germline CDR1 and CDR2: SGHKS and YYEKEE (reference sequence). The CDR3 DNA is TGTGCCAGCAGTATCCGGACAGGGAACACTGAAGCTTTCTTT. Translating gives CASSIRTGNTEAFF.

The chain recombines TRBV5-6 with TRBJ2-5; D perhaps matches TRBD1 (6 bases). The germline gives CDR1 SGHDT, CDR2 YYEEEE. The V end was cut by 4 bases, the J end by 5 bases, with 24 bases between. The CDR3 covers 17 residues. The CDR3 DNA reads TGTGCCAGCAGCCCCACTGACGCCAGGGGAGTGGGGGAGACCCAGTACTTC. Amino acid sequence: CASSPTDARGVGETQYF.